One sample yielded the 13 T cell receptor beta chains listed below, sequenced in a study of cytomegalovirus exposure and HLA in healthy donors. Researchers ran the PCR with 60 Vbeta and 13 Jbeta primers. Clones were sequenced by immunoSEQ multiplex PCR, and TCRdb holds only the in-frame ones, with some missing. The sample table includes more than 45,000 clones. The specimen was PBMCs. The receptors come from a male donor in good health and CMV-seronegative.

This rearrangement joins TRBV10-3 to TRBJ2-7, with 14 bases aligning to TRBD2. Germline CDR1 reads ENHRY; CDR2 reads SYGVKD. Trimming at V came to 0 bases and at J to 2 bases, leaving 3 bases not matched to a gene. This CDR3 contains 17 residues. The CDR3 is CAISESGLAGGAYEQYF. The CDR3 DNA is TGTGCCATCAGTGAGTCTGGACTAGCGGGGGGAGCCTACGAGCAGTACTTC.

The chain couples TRBV5-4 to TRBJ2-7; D is possibly TRBD1 (5 bases). Trimming removed 4 bases at V and 5 bases at J, with 16 bases between. The CDR3 totals 14 residues. Germline V gene sequence: CDR1 SGHNT, CDR2 YYREEE (reference sequence). CDR3: CASSPQDSFHEQYF. CDR3 nucleotides: TGTGCCAGCAGCCCCCAAGACAGTTTCCACGAGCAGTACTTC. Variable domain in full (rest from reference TRBV5-4 and TRBJ2-7): ETGVTQSPTHLIKTRGQQVTLRCSSQSGHNTVSWYQQALGQGPQFIFQYYREEENGRGNFPPRFSGLQFPNYSSELNVNALELDDSALYLCASSPQDSFHEQYFGPGTRLTVT.

The chain employs TRBV14 and TRBJ1-1; TRBD1 aligns across 8 bases. Germline V gives CDR1 SGHDN, CDR2 FVKESK. V lost 4 bases and J lost 4; bases outside the gene matches: 8. The CDR3 totals 15 residues. In DNA, the CDR3 is TGTGCCAGCAGCCCCCAGGGGGCTTTGGGCACTGAAGCTTTCTTT. Its protein is CASSPQGALGTEAFF. The whole variable domain, filled in from reference TRBV14 and TRBJ1-1, reads EAGVTQFPSHSVIEKGQTVTLRCDPISGHDNLYWYRRVMGKEIKFLLHFVKESKQDESGMPNNRFLAERTGGTYSTLKVQPAELEDSGVYFCASSPQGALGTEAFFGQGTRLTVV.

The chain joins TRBV9 to TRBJ1-2, with a possible D match to TRBD1 (5 bases). Germline CDR1 reads SGDLS; CDR2 reads YYNGEE. The CDR3 spans 16 residues. V lost 0 bases to trimming and J lost 2 bases, with 14 bases between them. The DNA of the CDR3 is TGTGCCAGCAGCGTAGCTCAGGGAAATGGGAACTATGGCTACACCTTC. Its protein is CASSVAQGNGNYGYTF.

This sequence joins TRBV27 and TRBJ1-5; D not certain. V shed 3 bases and J shed 2 bases, with 11 bases lying between them. The V gene's germline CDR1 is MNHEY and CDR2 SMNVEV (reference sequence). The CDR3 loop spans 15 amino acids. CDR3 DNA: TGTGCCAGCAGTTTGTCAACGGGAGGCAATCAGCCCCAGCATTTT. This codes for CASSLSTGGNQPQHF.

J is TRBJ2-2 and V is TRBV30; 10 bases align to TRBD1. V shed 4 bases and J 7 bases; nucleotides not matched to a gene: 6. The CDR3 consists of 14 residues. Germline CDR1 reads GTSNPN; CDR2 reads SVGIG (reference sequence). The CDR3 loop reads CAWISDRGNGELFF. The DNA for the CDR3 is TGTGCCTGGATCTCGGACAGGGGGAACGGGGAGCTGTTTTTT.

This sequence joins TRBV6-5 and TRBJ1-2; D uncertain. The CDR3 covers 13 residues. The ends were cut back, 2 bases at V and 6 bases at J, with 10 bases in the middle. Per the germline V gene, CDR1 is MNHEY and CDR2 is SVGAGI. The CDR3 loop reads CASSYREADGYTF. The CDR3 nucleotides read TGTGCCAGCAGTTACCGGGAGGCCGATGGCTACACCTTC.

The chain is built from TRBV19 and TRBJ2-3, with D possibly TRBD2 on 6 matching bases. V lost 4 bases, J lost 4 bases, and 15 bases lay in between. The CDR3 spans 15 residues. CDR1 and CDR2 (germline): LNHDA, SQIVND (reference sequence). CDR3 sequence reads: CASSSTPGGADTQYF. As DNA, the CDR3 is TGTGCCAGTAGTAGCACTCCCGGAGGGGCAGATACGCAGTATTTT.

The chain recombines TRBV4-1 with TRBJ2-1; D may be TRBD2 (6 bases). Germline CDR1 MGHRA, CDR2 YSYEKL. This CDR3 is built from 13 residues. V was clipped by 3 bases and J by 4 bases, with 7 bases between them. CDR3 DNA sequence: TGCGCCAGCAGCCACGGAGGGTACAATGAGCAGTTCTTC. This gives the protein CASSHGGYNEQFF.

This chain connects TRBV25-1 to TRBJ2-5; D might be TRBD2 (5 bases). The germline V gene has CDR1 MGHDK and CDR2 SYGVNS. V was trimmed by 3 bases and J by 2 bases, leaving 7 bases between them. CDR3 size: 13 residues. Written as DNA, the CDR3 is TGTGCCAGCAGTGATAGAGGGCAAGAGACCCAGTACTTC. Translation gives CASSDRGQETQYF. The full variable domain, rest sourced from reference TRBV25-1 and TRBJ2-5, is EADIYQTPRYLVIGTGKKITLECSQTMGHDKMYWYQQDPGMELHLIHYSYGVNSTEKGDLSSESTVSRIRTEHFPLTLESARPSHTSQYLCASSDRGQETQYFGPGTRLLVL.

The chain combines TRBV5-1 with TRBJ1-4; D is unclear. The length of the CDR3 is 14 residues. V dropped 1 base and J dropped 0 bases, with 4 bases sitting between them. Looked up from germline, CDR1 is SGHRS and CDR2 is YFSETQ. The CDR3 region is CASSLRSTNEKLFF. CDR3 sequence (DNA): TGCGCCAGCAGCTTGCGTTCAACTAATGAAAAACTGTTTTTT.

The chain combines TRBV19 with TRBJ1-3; the match to TRBD1 covers 10 bases. CDR3 length equals 14 residues. The V and J ends lost 7 bases and 4 bases, in that order; junction bases with no gene match: 4. Germline V lookup: CDR1 LNHDA, CDR2 SQIVND (reference sequence). The CDR3 region has the DNA TGTGCCAGTATGGACAGGGGGGGAGGAAACACCATATATTTT. Translated: CASMDRGGGNTIYF.

This chain connects TRBV7-9 to TRBJ1-4; the D gene is possibly TRBD1 (6 bases). This CDR3 is built from 18 residues. Trimming removed 1 base from V and 5 bases from J, with 20 bases in between. Looked up from germline, CDR1 is SEHNR and CDR2 is FQNEAQ (reference sequence). The CDR3: CASSLGIRVQGTNEKLFF. The CDR3 nucleotides are TGTGCCAGCAGCTTAGGAATCCGGGTCCAGGGGACCAATGAAAAACTGTTTTTT.